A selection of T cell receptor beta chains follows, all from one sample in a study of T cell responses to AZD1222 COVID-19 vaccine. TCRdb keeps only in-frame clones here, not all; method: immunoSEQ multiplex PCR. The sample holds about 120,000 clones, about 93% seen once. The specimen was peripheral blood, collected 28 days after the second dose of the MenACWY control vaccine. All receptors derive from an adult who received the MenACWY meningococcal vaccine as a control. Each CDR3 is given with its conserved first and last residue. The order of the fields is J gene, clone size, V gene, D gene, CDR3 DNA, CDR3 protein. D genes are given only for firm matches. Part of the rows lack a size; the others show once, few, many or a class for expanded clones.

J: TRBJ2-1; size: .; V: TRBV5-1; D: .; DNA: TGCGCCAGCGGGGGGGCGACCTACAATGAGCAGTTCTTC; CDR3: CASGGATYNEQFF
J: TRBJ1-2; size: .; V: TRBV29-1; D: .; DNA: TGCAGCGTTGAAGCCGGGGGCAGGAACTATGGCTACACCTTC; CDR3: CSVEAGGRNYGYTF
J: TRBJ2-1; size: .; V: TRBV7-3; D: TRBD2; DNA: TGTGCCAGCAGCTTAAACCCCCCCCGACTAGCGGGTCACAATGAGCAGTTCTTC; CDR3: CASSLNPPRLAGHNEQFF
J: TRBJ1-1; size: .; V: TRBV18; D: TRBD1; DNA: TGTGCCAGCTCCACAGGGGATGGGACTGAAGCTTTCTTT; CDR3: CASSTGDGTEAFF
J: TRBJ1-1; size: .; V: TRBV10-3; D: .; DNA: TGTGCCATCAGTGATTTACCGAACACTGAAGCTTTCTTT; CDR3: CAISDLPNTEAFF
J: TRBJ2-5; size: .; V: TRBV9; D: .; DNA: TGTGCCAGCAGCGTAAGAGGAAGCGGTGCATCCTACGAGACCCAGTACTTC; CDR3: CASSVRGSGASYETQYF
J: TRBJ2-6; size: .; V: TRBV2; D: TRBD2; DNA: TGTGCCAGCAGCGGGGGGGTCTTCGGGGCCAACGTCCTGACTTTC; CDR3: CASSGGVFGANVLTF
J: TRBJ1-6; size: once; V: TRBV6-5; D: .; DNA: TGTGCCAGCAGTTACTCCGTAGAGTCCTCACCCCTCCACTTT; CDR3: CASSYSVESSPLHF
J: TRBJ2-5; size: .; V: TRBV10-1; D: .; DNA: TGCGCCAGCAGTGAGTCGGGGGGTCCCGAGACCCAGTACTTC; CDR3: CASSESGGPETQYF
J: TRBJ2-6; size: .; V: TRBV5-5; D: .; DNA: TGTGCCAGCGGGCCACACAACGTCCTGACTTTC; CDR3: CASGPHNVLTF
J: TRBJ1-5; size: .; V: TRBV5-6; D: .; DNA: TGTGCCAGCAGCTTGTACGGGTATAGCAATCAGCCCCAGCATTTT; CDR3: CASSLYGYSNQPQHF
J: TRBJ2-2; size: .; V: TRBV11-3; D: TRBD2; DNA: TGTGCCAGCAGCTTAGATGGGACTAGCGGGGGGAACACCGGGGAGCTGTTTTTT; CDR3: CASSLDGTSGGNTGELFF
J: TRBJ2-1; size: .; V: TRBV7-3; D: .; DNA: TGTGCCAGCAGCCCTCGGGGTCTTTACAATGAGCAGTTCTTC; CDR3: CASSPRGLYNEQFF
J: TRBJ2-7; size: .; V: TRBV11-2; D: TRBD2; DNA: TGTGCCAGCAGCAAAAAAGGGACTAGCTCCTACGAGCAGTACTTC; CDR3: CASSKKGTSSYEQYF
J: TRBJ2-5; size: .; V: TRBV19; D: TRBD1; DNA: TGTGCCAGTAGTAGGACAGGGTCGAAAGAGACCCAGTACTTC; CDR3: CASSRTGSKETQYF
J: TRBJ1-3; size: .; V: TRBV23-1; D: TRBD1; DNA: TGCGCCAGCAGTCAATTAGACAGGGCTTGGGGTGGAAACACCATATATTTT; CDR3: CASSQLDRAWGGNTIYF
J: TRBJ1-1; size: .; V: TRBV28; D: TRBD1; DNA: TGTGCCAGCAGTTTAAACAGGGGAGAGGCTTTCTTT; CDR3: CASSLNRGEAFF
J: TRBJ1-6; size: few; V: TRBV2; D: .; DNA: TGTGCCAGCAGTAGAGAGGGCAGTAATTCACCCCTCCACTTT; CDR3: CASSREGSNSPLHF
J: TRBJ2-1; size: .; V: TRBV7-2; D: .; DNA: TGTGCCAGCAGCTTATCTGACCGGGGAGGCTACAATGAGCAGTTCTTC; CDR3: CASSLSDRGGYNEQFF
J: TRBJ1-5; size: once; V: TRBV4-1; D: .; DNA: TGCGCCAGCAGCCAAGGCCCTGGGGCAGGTAATAGCAATCAGCCCCAGCATTTT; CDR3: CASSQGPGAGNSNQPQHF
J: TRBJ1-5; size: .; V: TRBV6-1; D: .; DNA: TGTGCCAGCAGTGAAGTATTGGGGATACAGCCCCAGCATTTT; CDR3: CASSEVLGIQPQHF
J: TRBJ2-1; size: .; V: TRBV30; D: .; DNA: TGTGCCTGGAGTGTAGGGGCATACAATGAGCAGTTCTTC; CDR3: CAWSVGAYNEQFF
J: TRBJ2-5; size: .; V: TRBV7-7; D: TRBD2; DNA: TGTGCCAGCAGCTTAAGTCCTAGCGGGGTGTCGACCCAGTACTTC; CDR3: CASSLSPSGVSTQYF
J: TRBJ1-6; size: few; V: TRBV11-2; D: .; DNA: TGTGCCAGCAGCCAGAGGGCAGGGTGGGAGTCACCCCTCCACTTT; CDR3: CASSQRAGWESPLHF
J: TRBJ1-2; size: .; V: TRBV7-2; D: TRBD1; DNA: TGTGCCAGCAGCTTAGCCGGGGGACAGAACTATGGCTACACCTTC; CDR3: CASSLAGGQNYGYTF
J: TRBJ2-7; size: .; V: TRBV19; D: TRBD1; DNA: TGTGCCAGTAGTAAGACAGGGGGCATGCTCGAGCAGTACTTC; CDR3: CASSKTGGMLEQYF
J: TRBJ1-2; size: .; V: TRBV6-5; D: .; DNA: TGTGCCAGCAGTTACCTCCGTCAGCCCACTAACTATGGCTACACCTTC; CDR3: CASSYLRQPTNYGYTF
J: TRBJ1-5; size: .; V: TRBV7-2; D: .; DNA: TGTGCCAGCAGCTTAGCGCTTGGGGGTGTTCAGCCCCAGCATTTT; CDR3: CASSLALGGVQPQHF
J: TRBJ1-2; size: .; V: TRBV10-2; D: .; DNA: TGCGCCAGCAGTGAGTCTGGAGGGGTTGGCTACACCTTC; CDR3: CASSESGGVGYTF
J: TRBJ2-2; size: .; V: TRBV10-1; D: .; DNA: TGCGCCAGCAGTGAGTCGTTGGACAGATACCTCACCGGGGAGCTGTTTTTT; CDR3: CASSESLDRYLTGELFF
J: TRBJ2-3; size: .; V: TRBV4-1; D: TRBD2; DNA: TGCGCCAGCAGCCAAGTCTACTACAGCGGGAGGGCATCATCTAGCACAGATACGCAGTATTTT; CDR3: CASSQVYYSGRASSSTDTQYF
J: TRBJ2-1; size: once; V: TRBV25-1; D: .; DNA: TGTGCCAGCAGTGAATCGGGGGCAGGGGTAGGATACAATGAGCAGTTCTTC; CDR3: CASSESGAGVGYNEQFF
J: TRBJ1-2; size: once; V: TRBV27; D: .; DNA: TGTGCCAGCAGTGCATGGGGTTTTGGTGGCTACACCTTC; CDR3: CASSAWGFGGYTF
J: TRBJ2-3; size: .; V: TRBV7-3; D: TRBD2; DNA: TGTGCCAGCAGCTTAAGCCTAGCGGGAGCGGATACGCAGTATTTT; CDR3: CASSLSLAGADTQYF
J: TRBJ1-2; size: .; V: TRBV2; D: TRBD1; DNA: TGTGCCAGCAGTGGCGAAACAGGGGTTAATGGCTACACCTTC; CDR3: CASSGETGVNGYTF
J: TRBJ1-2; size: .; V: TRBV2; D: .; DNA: TGTGCCGGTTCAAGGAACTATGGCTACACCTTC; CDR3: CAGSRNYGYTF
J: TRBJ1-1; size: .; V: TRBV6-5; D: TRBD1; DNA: TGTGCCAGCAGTTCGGGACAGAGTATATCTGAAGCTTTCTTT; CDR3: CASSSGQSISEAFF